Following are 28 T cell receptor beta chains from one sample sequenced in a study of CD8 T cells in Susac syndrome. RNA was extracted with the RNeasy kit, and a quantity of 0.5 to 1 ug was reverse transcribed using random hexamers. TCRdb called the immunoSEQ multiplex PCR reads again in MiXCR, with one record for every CDR3 protein. The sample has 120,000 to 150,000 distinct CDR3 sequences, 94% seen once. Sequenced: CD8+ T cells from PBMCs. The receptors here all came from a human donor in good health.

V usage is TRBV28 and J usage is TRBJ1-5; no reliable D call. Trimming took off 3 bases at V and 9 bases at J, with 15 bases between the two ends. The germline V gene has CDR1 MDHEN and CDR2 SYDVKM. The CDR3 has 14 residues. The CDR3 DNA reads TGTGCCAGCAGTTTGGGCCAGGCCGGCCGGCCCCAGCATTTT. Residues: CASSLGQAGRPQHF.

The V and J genes are TRBV2 and TRBJ2-4; D gene unclear. The ends were cut back, 3 bases at V and 3 bases at J, with 9 bases in the middle. The CDR3 is 14 amino acids. Germline V gives CDR1 SNHLY, CDR2 FYNNEI. In nucleotides, the CDR3 is TGTGCCAGCAGTGATCGGAAAAACAAAAACATTCAGTACTTC. Its protein product is CASSDRKNKNIQYF.

CDR3 sequence reads: CASSQVTVPTNEQFF. CDR3 coding DNA: TGTGCCAGCAGCCAAGTTACGGTTCCTACCAATGAGCAGTTCTTC. J is TRBJ2-1 and V is TRBV3-1; D uncertain. V was shortened by 1 base and J by 6 bases, with 13 bases between the two germline ends. This CDR3 region has 15 residues. Germline-derived CDR1 and CDR2 are LGHDT and YNNKEL (reference sequence).

This chain joins TRBV7-2 and TRBJ2-7; D might be TRBD1 (6 bases). This CDR3 spans 15 amino acids. The germline V gene has CDR1 SGHTA and CDR2 FQGNSA. Trimming left V 1 base short and J 4 bases short, with 14 bases between. The CDR3 protein is CASSLGGTGLYEQYF. The CDR3 DNA sequence: TGTGCCAGCAGCTTAGGAGGTACAGGGCTATACGAGCAGTACTTC.

The chain uses TRBV3-1 and TRBJ2-7; perhaps TRBD1 as D (5 bases). Germline V CDR1 and CDR2: LGHDT, YNNKEL (reference sequence). V was trimmed by 1 base and J by 2 bases, leaving 9 bases between them. This CDR3 region has 14 residues. Here the CDR3 DNA reads TGTGCCAGCAGCCAAGCTCCAGGGCCCTACGAGCAGTACTTC. Its protein product is CASSQAPGPYEQYF.

This chain uses TRBV27 with TRBJ1-2; D ambiguous. The CDR3 is 12 residues long. Germline CDR1 is MNHEY and CDR2 is SMNVEV (reference sequence). Trimming removed 5 bases from V and 3 bases from J, with 7 bases in between. The CDR3 here is CASSTADYGYTF. CDR3 in DNA: TGTGCCAGCAGTACAGCGGACTATGGCTACACCTTC.

J is TRBJ1-5 and V is TRBV7-8, with D perhaps matching TRBD1 (5 bases). The CDR3 loop spans 16 amino acids. Germline loops: CDR1 SGHVS, CDR2 FQNEAQ. V was shortened by 1 base and J by 1 base, with 11 bases between the two germline ends. The CDR3 bases are TGTGCCAGCAGCTTAGGGACACCTGAAAGCAATCAGCCCCAGCATTTT. It codes for CASSLGTPESNQPQHF. Filled out from reference TRBV7-8 and TRBJ1-5, the complete variable domain reads GAGVSQSPRYKVAKRGQDVALRCDPISGHVSLFWYQQALGQGPEFLTYFQNEAQLDKSGLPSDRFFAERPEGSVSTLKIQRTQQEDSAVYLCASSLGTPESNQPQHFGDGTRLSIL.

The chain couples TRBV20-1 to TRBJ2-1; TRBD2 matches at 13 bases. The V gene end was trimmed by 6 bases and the J gene end by 7 bases; junction bases not matched to a gene: 12. The CDR3 totals 16 residues. CDR1 is DFQATT and CDR2 is SNEGSKA in the germline V gene (reference sequence). CDR3 region: CSARLAGGLLLNEQFF. The CDR3, as DNA: TGCAGTGCCCGACTAGCGGGAGGACTTCTTTTAAATGAGCAGTTCTTC.

This clonotype has just one count. The CDR3 DNA reads TGTGCCAGCAGTTACCAAGCGGGAGGGCCAAAGAGTGGTGAGCAGTTCTTC. Translating it yields CASSYQAGGPKSGEQFF. V usage is TRBV6-5 and J usage is TRBJ2-1, with 10 bases identical to TRBD2. The CDR3 sequence is 17 residues long. V shed 2 bases, J shed 9 bases, and the junction held 13 bases outside the gene matches. Germline values: CDR1 MNHEY, CDR2 SVGAGI.

The chain couples TRBV27 to TRBJ2-3, with unresolved D. V was trimmed by 2 bases and J by 0 bases, leaving 6 bases between them. Germline values: CDR1 MNHEY, CDR2 SMNVEV (reference sequence). The CDR3 loop spans 14 amino acids. The CDR3 region is CASSLLPSTDTQYF. In nucleotides, the CDR3 is TGTGCCAGCAGTTTACTTCCTAGCACAGATACGCAGTATTTT.

The rearrangement uses TRBV29-1 and TRBJ2-7; no definite D call. V shed 2 bases and J shed 1 base, with 21 bases lying between them. The CDR3 consists of 17 residues. CDR1 is SQVTM and CDR2 is ANQGSEA in the germline V gene. The CDR3 here is CSVELHCSYYLSYEQYF. The CDR3 region has the DNA TGCAGCGTTGAACTTCACTGTTCCTACTACCTTTCCTACGAGCAGTACTTC.

This chain joins TRBV3-1 and TRBJ2-7; possible D gene TRBD2, 6 bases. From germline, CDR1 is LGHDT and CDR2 YNNKEL (reference sequence). The CDR3 has 14 residues. Trimming took off 0 bases at V and 2 bases at J, with 8 bases between the two ends. CDR3 sequence reads: CASSQERRAYEQYF. CDR3 DNA sequence: TGTGCCAGCAGCCAAGAAAGGAGGGCCTACGAGCAGTACTTC.

V is TRBV4-3 and J is TRBJ2-7; D call uncertain. Germline CDR1 LGHNA, CDR2 YSLEER. The length of the CDR3 is 15 residues. The germline V and J ends were trimmed by 0 bases and 4 bases, with 13 bases remaining between them. CDR3 in amino acids: CASSQDHGVGYEQYF. CDR3 DNA sequence: TGCGCCAGCAGCCAAGATCACGGAGTAGGGTACGAGCAGTACTTC.

CDR3 nucleotides: TGCAGCGCCCCAGGATCGGAGCAGTTCTTC. Translating gives CSAPGSEQFF. V is TRBV29-1 and J is TRBJ2-1; D is undetermined. Germline CDR1 and CDR2: SQVTM and ANQGSEA. V was shortened by 7 bases and J by 10 bases, with 11 bases between the two germline ends. CDR3 length equals 10 residues.

The rearrangement uses TRBV15 and TRBJ2-7; D may be TRBD1 (6 bases). The germline V gene has CDR1 LNHNV and CDR2 YYDKDF (reference sequence). V was trimmed by 5 bases and J by 1 base, leaving 12 bases between them. This CDR3 is built from 14 residues. The DNA of the CDR3 is TGTGCCACCAGCCCCGTCAGGGGTTCCTACGAGCAGTACTTC. It encodes CATSPVRGSYEQYF.

The gene calls are TRBV24-1 and TRBJ1-2; 8 bases fit TRBD1. V was pared by 4 bases and J by 6 bases, with 6 bases of the junction left unmatched. This CDR3 has 14 residues. Germline V gives CDR1 KGHDR, CDR2 SFDVKD. The chain's CDR3 is CATSDPDRVDGYTF. Written as DNA, the CDR3 is TGTGCCACCAGTGACCCGGACAGGGTAGATGGCTACACCTTC.

The V call is TRBV27, the J call TRBJ2-3; 8 bases are a match to TRBD2. V shed 5 bases, J shed 11 bases, and the junction held 9 bases outside the gene matches. The germline CDR1 and CDR2 sequences are MNHEY and SMNVEV (reference sequence). The CDR3 contains 13 residues. The CDR3 DNA follows: TGTGCCAGCAGTCCCCACGAGCGGGAGATGCAGTATTTT. Amino acid sequence: CASSPHEREMQYF.

V is TRBV15 and J is TRBJ2-5; D ambiguous. CDR1 and CDR2 (germline): LNHNV, YYDKDF (reference sequence). V dropped 4 bases and J dropped 2 bases, with 17 bases sitting between them. CDR3 length: 16 amino acids. In DNA, the CDR3 is TGTGCCACCAGCACGACCGCCTCGGACGAACAAGAGACCCAGTACTTC. Amino acid sequence: CATSTTASDEQETQYF.

This chain links TRBV27 with TRBJ2-7; D is perhaps TRBD2 (5 bases). Germline-derived CDR1 and CDR2 are MNHEY and SMNVEV (reference sequence). CDR3 length: 13 residues. V was shortened by 0 bases and J by 5 bases, with 8 bases between the two germline ends. The CDR3 loop is CASSLSRGNEQYF. The CDR3 region has the DNA TGTGCCAGCAGTTTATCGAGAGGGAACGAGCAGTACTTC.

This rearrangement joins TRBV20-1 to TRBJ2-3; TRBD2 matches 11 bases. V lost 0 bases and J lost 1; bases outside the gene matches: 9. The CDR3 spans 18 residues. From germline, CDR1 is DFQATT and CDR2 SNEGSKA (reference sequence). CDR3 sequence reads: CSARDLGIAGGRTDTQYF. The CDR3, as DNA: TGCAGTGCTAGAGATCTAGGTATAGCGGGAGGGCGCACAGATACGCAGTATTTT.

The CDR3 nucleotides are TGCAGTGCTAGAGATAGTGGGCCTACCTACAATGAGCAGTTCTTC. Translated: CSARDSGPTYNEQFF. The chain joins TRBV20-1 to TRBJ2-1; D call uncertain. The V gene's germline CDR1 is DFQATT and CDR2 SNEGSKA (reference sequence). The CDR3 is made up of 15 amino acids. V was cut by 0 bases and J by 2 bases, with 11 bases left in between.

V and J are TRBV20-1 and TRBJ1-5; weak D call: TRBD1 (5 bases). The ends were cut back, 7 bases at V and 0 bases at J, with 10 bases in the middle. CDR1 and CDR2 (germline): DFQATT, SNEGSKA (reference sequence). The CDR3 is 13 residues long. CDR3 DNA sequence: TGCAGTGGCCGGGACTCTAGCAATCAGCCCCAGCATTTT. It translates to CSGRDSSNQPQHF.

The CDR3 DNA reads TGCAGTGCCATGCGGACTAGCGGGAGCTACGAGCAGTTCTTC. This gives the protein CSAMRTSGSYEQFF. V gene TRBV20-1 combines with J gene TRBJ2-1; 13 positions match TRBD2. With 6 bases clipped from V and 10 bases from J, the junction kept 9 bases outside the gene matches. This CDR3 is 14 amino acids long. Germline V CDR1 and CDR2: DFQATT, SNEGSKA (reference sequence).

This chain joins TRBV12-3 or TRBV12-4 and TRBJ2-5, with 7 bases that match TRBD1. Trimming took 4 bases from V and 4 from J; bases not matched to a gene: 6. The CDR3 runs 14 residues. This chain's CDR3 is CASSSEDRVETQYF. For the CDR3, the DNA is TGTGCCAGCAGTTCCGAAGACAGGGTAGAGACCCAGTACTTC.

V and J are TRBV6-5 and TRBJ2-5; perhaps TRBD1 as D (5 bases). This CDR3 has 14 amino acids. Germline assignment: CDR1 MNHEY and CDR2 SVGAGI. V shed 6 bases and J shed 1 base, with 12 bases lying between them. The CDR3 nucleotides are TGTGCCAGCAGCCAGGGAAGGACCCAAGAGACCCAGTACTTC. Translated, it gives CASSQGRTQETQYF.

The chain has TRBV27 and TRBJ2-7; 8 positions match TRBD1. Germline V gene data show CDR1 as MNHEY and CDR2 as SMNVEV (reference sequence). CDR3 length: 14 amino acids. After removal of 4 bases from V and 2 bases from J, the junction contained 4 bases not matched to a gene. CDR3 in DNA: TGTGCCAGCAGTTGGGGACAGGCTACCTACGAGCAGTACTTC. Encoded protein: CASSWGQATYEQYF.

This clonotype appeared a few times. V usage is TRBV7-2 and J usage is TRBJ2-7; 11 positions match TRBD1. V was pared by 5 bases and J by 3 bases, with 0 bases of the junction left unmatched. CDR1 is SGHTA, CDR2 FQGNSA, per germline. This CDR3 contains 13 residues. The CDR3 DNA reads TGTGCCAGCAGCGGGACAGGGGGCTACGAGCAGTACTTC. Encoded protein: CASSGTGGYEQYF.

The rearrangement uses TRBV30 and TRBJ2-5; no firm D call. Between the trimmed V and J ends, which lost 0 bases and 5 bases, there was a span of 13 bases. Germline CDR1 and CDR2: GTSNPN and SVGIG (reference sequence). The CDR3 consists of 14 residues. CDR3 in amino acids: CAWSVGLAAETQYF. The CDR3 DNA is TGTGCCTGGAGTGTAGGGTTGGCCGCCGAGACCCAGTACTTC. Looking up the rest from reference TRBV30 and TRBJ2-5 gives the full variable domain: SQTIHQWPATLVQPVGSPLSLECTVEGTSNPNLYWYRQAAGRGLQLLFYSVGIGQISSEVPQNLSASRPQDRQFILSSKKLLLSDSGFYLCAWSVGLAAETQYFGPGTRLLVL.